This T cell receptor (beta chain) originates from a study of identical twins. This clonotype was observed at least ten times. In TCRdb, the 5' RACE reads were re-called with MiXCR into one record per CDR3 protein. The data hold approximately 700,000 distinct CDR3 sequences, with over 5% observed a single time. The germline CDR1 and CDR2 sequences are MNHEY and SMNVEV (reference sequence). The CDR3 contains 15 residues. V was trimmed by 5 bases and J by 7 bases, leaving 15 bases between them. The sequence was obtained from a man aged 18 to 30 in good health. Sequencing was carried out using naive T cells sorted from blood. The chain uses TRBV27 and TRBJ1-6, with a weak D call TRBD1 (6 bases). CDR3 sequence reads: CASSTSRGRNSPLHF. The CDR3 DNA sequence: TGTGCCAGCAGTACCTCCAGGGGACGGAATTCACCCCTCCACTTT.